This T cell receptor beta chain came from a study of blood T cell repertoires in COVID-19. Across the study: The origin of the acute and convalescent COVID-19 samples was the United States, Italy and Spain.

The V gene end was trimmed by 5 bases and the J gene end by 8 bases; junction bases not matched to a gene: 1. The CDR3 totals 12 residues. The V gene's germline CDR1 is SGHTA and CDR2 FQGTGA. Study processing details: The assay estimated nucleated cells by amplifying reference gene primers. The protocol was immunoSEQ multiplex PCR, while the TCRdb copy is restricted to in-frame clones and leaves out a portion. D and trimming were read from the DNA, whereas the V and J calls and clone size are those reported in that table. The sample contains more than 250,000 clones, approximately 89% of which appear only once. Individuals aged roughly 18 to 95 years were recruited from fewer than 25 US areas.

Sequencing input: PBMCs or T cells enriched from blood (not recorded which). This clonotype was sampled from a woman aged 18-30 years who had recovered from COVID-19. The genes are TRBV7-3 and TRBJ2-2; 8 bases line up with TRBD2. CDR3 sequence: CASSPGGGELFF. CDR3 coding DNA: TGTGCCAGCAGCCCGGGAGGGGGGGAGCTGTTTTTT.